These 2 T cell receptor beta chains came from one sample sequenced in a study of cytomegalovirus exposure and HLA in healthy donors. It was with 60 Vbeta and 13 Jbeta primers that the PCR ran. TCRdb keeps only in-frame clones here, not all; method: immunoSEQ multiplex PCR. The table shows under 150,000 clones, with roughly 79% occurring only once. Input material: PBMCs. These receptors were taken from a woman younger than 35 in good health and CMV-seronegative.

The V call is TRBV5-1, the J call TRBJ2-6, with TRBD2 as a possible D gene (5 bases). Germline values: CDR1 SGHRS, CDR2 YFSETQ. With 4 bases removed from V and 0 bases from J, the gap between germline ends came to 11 bases. The CDR3 runs to 16 residues. In nucleotides, the CDR3 is TGCGCCAGCAGCGCCTCCGGAGGCTCTGGGGCCAACGTCCTGACTTTC. As protein: CASSASGGSGANVLTF.

CDR3 sequence reads: CASSLGTGGEQYF. The CDR3 nucleotides are TGCGCCAGCAGCCTGGGGACAGGAGGAGAGCAGTACTTC. The V call is TRBV5-1, the J call TRBJ2-7, with TRBD1 matching over 8 bases. The CDR3 runs to 13 residues. V lost 4 bases and J lost 7; bases outside the gene matches: 7. Germline V gene sequence: CDR1 SGHRS, CDR2 YFSETQ. Variable domain in full (rest from reference TRBV5-1 and TRBJ2-7): KAGVTQTPRYLIKTRGQQVTLSCSPISGHRSVSWYQQTPGQGLQFLFEYFSETQRNKGNFPGRFSGRQFSNSRSEMNVSTLELGDSALYLCASSLGTGGEQYFGPGTRLTVT.